This T cell receptor (beta chain) was retrieved from a study of T-cell memory formation after mild COVID-19. Study information: TCR clustering was largely donor specific.

This clonotype was seen at least ten times. TCRdb recomputed calls from the 5' RACE reads with MiXCR, one row per CDR3 protein. The sample contains 200,000 to 300,000 distinct CDR3 sequences, roughly 9.4% of which appear only once. The V gene's germline CDR1 is SSHAT and CDR2 FNYEAQ (reference sequence). With V trimmed by 4 bases and J by 3 bases, 4 bases remained unmatched. The CDR3 has 14 amino acids. This chain connects TRBV7-7 to TRBJ2-3; 7 bases are a match to TRBD1. Sequenced sample: PBMCs or a T cell subset sorted from them (not recorded which). This sequence was found in a man aged 18 to 30 who had mild COVID-19 (a few samples of this study predate the infection). Cell type and time point are not known. Here the CDR3 reads CASSSGQATDTQYF. The CDR3 region has the DNA TGTGCCAGCAGCTCCGGACAGGCTACAGATACGCAGTATTTT.